This T cell receptor beta chain was recorded in a study of T-cell reconstitution after alpha-beta-depleted transplantation in children. This CDR3 comprises 17 residues. V was pared by 2 bases and J by 0 bases, with 18 bases between. Germline CDR1 reads DFQATT; CDR2 reads SNEGSKA (reference sequence). Unique molecular identifiers were incorporated during preparation of the TCRbeta library. TCRdb passed the PCR reads through MiXCR, listing each CDR3 protein once. Here the sample spans about 500,000 distinct CDR3 sequences, around a third being singletons. The sequencing here drew on PBMCs from the stem cell graft donor, taken from the stem cell graft. The chain links TRBV20-1 to TRBJ2-3; tentatively, D is TRBD1 (6 bases). This receptor was identified in a human donor who donated a stem cell graft to a child with aplastic anemia. The chain's CDR3 is CSARPPWTEVSTDTQYF. The CDR3 bases are TGCAGTGCTAGACCTCCCTGGACAGAAGTTAGCACAGATACGCAGTATTTT.